This passage covers 30 T cell receptor beta chains from one sample sequenced in a study of CD8+ T cells in alopecia areata. Indicated treatment: oral pan-JAK inhibitor, 5-10 mg twice daily. RNA extraction and reverse transcription yielded cDNA as sequencing template. The assay was immunoSEQ multiplex PCR, and TCRdb's table has in-frame clones only and misses some. The table records roughly 250,000 clones, 50% to 75% of them present only once. The specimen comprised CD4+ T cells sorted from blood, sampled at approximately week 51, from a patient treated with tofacitinib. These receptor sequences come from a human donor with alopecia areata.

This clone was counted between two and nine times. The rearrangement uses TRBV6-1 and TRBJ1-6; 9 bases are shared with TRBD1. After removal of 7 bases from V and 9 bases from J, the junction contained 7 bases not matched to a gene. The CDR3 sequence is 14 residues long. Germline CDR1 MNHNS, CDR2 SASEGT. As DNA, the CDR3 is TGTGCCAGCACCCCGGACAGGGGCAGTTCACCCCTCCACTTT. It translates to CASTPDRGSSPLHF.

This clone was counted a few times. J is TRBJ2-7 and V is TRBV7-9, with D possibly TRBD1 on 5 matching bases. The V and J ends lost 0 bases and 7 bases respectively, with 13 bases between them. The CDR3 runs 14 residues. In germline, CDR1 is SEHNR, CDR2 FQNEAQ (reference sequence). CDR3 DNA sequence: TGTGCCAGCAGCTTAGCGGTCCCCGCAGGGGAGCAGTACTTC. Translating it yields CASSLAVPAGEQYF.

Only a few counts were recorded for this clone. This CDR3 reads CASSAELSINQPQHF. DNA of the CDR3: TGTGCCAGTAGTGCGGAATTGAGTATCAATCAGCCCCAGCATTTT. The chain combines TRBV19 with TRBJ1-5; the D is unclear. The germline V gene has CDR1 LNHDA and CDR2 SQIVND (reference sequence). CDR3 length equals 15 residues. V lost 5 bases, J lost 3 bases, and 14 bases lay in between.

This chain connects TRBV25-1 to TRBJ1-2, with TRBD1 identical over 8 bases. The CDR3 is 15 amino acids. J lost 5 bases, V lost 9 bases, and 14 bases had no gene match. In germline, CDR1 is MGHDK, CDR2 SYGVNS. The CDR3 is CASLRDRRSYYGYTF. The CDR3 nucleotides are TGTGCCAGTTTACGGGACAGGCGAAGTTATTATGGCTACACCTTC.

This rearrangement joins TRBV2 to TRBJ1-1, with D perhaps matching TRBD1 (5 bases). V lost 11 bases, J lost 1 base, and 14 bases lay in between. CDR1 is SNHLY, CDR2 FYNNEI, per germline. CDR3 length: 13 residues. The CDR3 reads CAGGRETNTEAFF. CDR3 bases: TGTGCCGGTGGCAGGGAAACGAACACTGAAGCTTTCTTT.

This clone has only a few counts. The chain joins TRBV9 to TRBJ2-5; D might be TRBD2 (7 bases). Trimming pared 0 bases from V and 1 base from J, leaving 19 bases between. The CDR3 runs to 18 residues. Per the germline V gene, CDR1 is SGDLS and CDR2 is YYNGEE. Here the CDR3 DNA reads TGTGCCAGCAGCGTAGGGAGGATGAGTGCGGGGGCCCAAGAGACCCAGTACTTC. This codes for CASSVGRMSAGAQETQYF.

The J gene is TRBJ2-3, the V gene TRBV30, with D tentatively TRBD2 (5 bases). This CDR3 spans 14 amino acids. Trimming took off 0 bases at V and 6 bases at J, with 13 bases between the two ends. Germline lookup yields CDR1 GTSNPN and CDR2 SVGIG (reference sequence). For the CDR3, the DNA is TGTGCCTGGAGTGTACGGTCTGGGAGCGATACGCAGTATTTT. It codes for CAWSVRSGSDTQYF.

V and J are TRBV28 and TRBJ2-7; no definite D call. Germline loops: CDR1 MDHEN, CDR2 SYDVKM. The CDR3 is 12 amino acids. With 3 bases removed from V and 6 bases from J, the gap between germline ends came to 9 bases. The CDR3 DNA follows: TGTGCCAGCAGTTTTCTGGGTGGCGAGCAGTACTTC. The encoded protein is CASSFLGGEQYF.

The CDR3 loop is CASSQEWVFGQPQHF. CDR3 in DNA: TGCGCCAGCAGCCAAGAGTGGGTTTTTGGGCAGCCCCAGCATTTT. This chain joins TRBV4-3 and TRBJ1-5; D not certain. Germline CDR1 reads LGHNA; CDR2 reads YSLEER. V was trimmed by 0 bases and J by 7 bases, leaving 13 bases between them. The CDR3 is 15 amino acids.

The chain employs TRBV18 and TRBJ1-3; 7 nucleotides match TRBD1. The CDR3 runs to 15 residues. Germline V gene data show CDR1 as KGHSH and CDR2 as LQKENI. Germline trimming cut 6 bases from V and 4 bases from J; bases unmatched to any gene: 9. The CDR3 sequence is CASSGTVMGGNTIYF. The CDR3 DNA reads as TGTGCCAGCTCGGGGACAGTTATGGGAGGAAACACCATATATTTT.

The chain is built from TRBV4-2 and TRBJ2-3, with TRBD2 identical over 10 bases. The junction had 8 bases not matched to a gene; V was cut back by 5 bases and J by 0 bases. This CDR3 contains 17 residues. Per the germline V gene, CDR1 is LGHNA and CDR2 is YNFKEQ. The DNA of the CDR3 is TGTGCCAGCAGCTCCGAGCGGGGGGGTTCTAGCACAGATACGCAGTATTTT. Residues: CASSSERGGSSTDTQYF.

This rearrangement joins TRBV11-2 to TRBJ2-1; 7 positions agree with TRBD1. In germline, CDR1 is SGHAT, CDR2 FQNNGV. V lost 6 bases to trimming and J lost 6 bases; unmatched junction nucleotides: 8. There are 14 residues in the CDR3. CDR3 sequence: CASSYQTGRNEQFF. The CDR3 nucleotides read TGTGCCAGCAGTTACCAGACAGGGCGCAATGAGCAGTTCTTC.

The J gene is TRBJ2-7, the V gene TRBV19; TRBD1 matches at 9 bases. V was pared by 5 bases and J by 3 bases, with 8 bases of the junction left unmatched. The CDR3 contains 15 residues. Germline CDR1 reads LNHDA; CDR2 reads SQIVND (reference sequence). The CDR3 coding sequence is TGTGCCAGTAGTTCTTCGACAGGGGGGTACTACGAGCAGTACTTC. Its translation: CASSSSTGGYYEQYF.

The V gene is TRBV5-1, the J gene TRBJ1-6; D ambiguous. This CDR3 has 13 residues. The V end lost 4 bases, the J end lost 10 bases, and 12 bases lay between the germline ends. Germline CDR1 and CDR2: SGHRS and YFSETQ. For the CDR3, the DNA is TGCGCCAGCAGCGTGGACCCCTCCTCACCCCTCCACTTT. The encoded protein is CASSVDPSSPLHF.

V gene TRBV11-2 combines with J gene TRBJ1-6, with no clear D. Trimming pared 5 bases from V and 4 bases from J, leaving 12 bases between. Germline V gives CDR1 SGHAT, CDR2 FQNNGV. The CDR3 runs 15 residues. The CDR3 protein is CASSLGDWYNSPLHF. CDR3 nucleotides: TGTGCCAGCAGCCTCGGCGACTGGTATAATTCACCCCTCCACTTT. Drawing the rest from reference TRBV11-2 and TRBJ1-6, the complete variable domain is EAGVAQSPRYKIIEKRQSVAFWCNPISGHATLYWYQQILGQGPKLLIQFQNNGVVDDSQLPKDRFSAERLKGVDSTLKIQPAKLEDSAVYLCASSLGDWYNSPLHFGNGTRLTVT.

This clone was seen more than once but under ten times. This chain uses TRBV29-1 with TRBJ2-5, with D maybe TRBD2 (6 bases). Trimming removed 5 bases at V and 6 bases at J, with 22 bases between. Germline V CDR1 and CDR2: SQVTM, ANQGSEA. The CDR3 consists of 15 residues. This chain's CDR3 is CSVSPGLLSLKTQYF. As DNA, the CDR3 is TGCAGCGTTTCCCCGGGACTCTTGAGTTTGAAGACCCAGTACTTC.

This clone appeared many times. The chain employs TRBV5-4 and TRBJ2-3; 8 bases agree with TRBD2. The germline V gene encodes CDR1 SGHNT and CDR2 YYREEE (reference sequence). The junction had 5 bases not matched to a gene; V was cut back by 3 bases and J by 2 bases. The CDR3 totals 15 residues. The chain's CDR3 is CASSSQRGNTDTQYF. The CDR3 coding sequence is TGTGCCAGCAGCTCCCAGCGGGGGAACACAGATACGCAGTATTTT.

This clone was picked up a small number of times. The chain recombines TRBV6-5 with TRBJ2-3; no clear D. Trimming pared 4 bases from V and 6 bases from J, leaving 11 bases between. CDR3 length: 13 amino acids. CDR1 is MNHEY, CDR2 SVGAGI, per germline. In nucleotides, the CDR3 is TGTGCCAGCAGTTCACCCTGGGATGATACGCAGTATTTT. Translation gives CASSSPWDDTQYF.

V and J are TRBV5-1 and TRBJ2-2; D gene unclear. V gave up 1 base and J gave up 0 bases, with 13 bases separating them. Per germline, CDR1 SGHRS and CDR2 YFSETQ. CDR3 size: 17 residues. The CDR3 DNA follows: TGCGCCAGCAGCTTGTATCTCCCGGTCGCGAACACCGGGGAGCTGTTTTTT. This codes for CASSLYLPVANTGELFF.

To note about this clone: This CDR3 is also generated by other DNA sequences in the sample. The CDR3 DNA follows: TGTGCCTGGAGTGTATCTGGGAATCAGCCCCAGCATTTT. It yields the protein CAWSVSGNQPQHF. The V gene is TRBV30, the J gene TRBJ1-5; D is ambiguous. This CDR3 is built from 13 residues. Germline loops: CDR1 GTSNPN, CDR2 SVGIG (reference sequence). Trimming left V 0 bases short and J 4 bases short, with 7 bases between. The full variable domain, its missing parts supplied by reference TRBV30 and TRBJ1-5, is SQTIHQWPATLVQPVGSPLSLECTVEGTSNPNLYWYRQAAGRGLQLLFYSVGIGQISSEVPQNLSASRPQDRQFILSSKKLLLSDSGFYLCAWSVSGNQPQHFGDGTRLSIL.

As to this clone: At the DNA level, this CDR3 is encoded by other sequences in the same sample as well. J is TRBJ1-1 and V is TRBV20-1, with a tentative D call TRBD1 (6 bases). Germline V gene sequence: CDR1 DFQATT, CDR2 SNEGSKA (reference sequence). The CDR3 consists of 10 residues. Trimming left V 1 base short and J 10 bases short, with 7 bases between. CDR3 nucleotide sequence: TGCAGTGCTAGAGGCAGGGGAGCTTTCTTT. It translates to CSARGRGAFF.

The chain combines TRBV25-1 with TRBJ2-3; 10 bases fit TRBD2. J lost 0 bases, V lost 4 bases, and 10 bases had no gene match. The CDR3 sequence is 18 residues long. The germline V gene encodes CDR1 MGHDK and CDR2 SYGVNS. DNA of the CDR3: TGTGCCAGCAGTGGGCCTAGCGGGGGATTTGGGAGCACAGATACGCAGTATTTT. Translation: CASSGPSGGFGSTDTQYF.

This sequence joins TRBV30 and TRBJ1-1, with 7 bases aligning to TRBD1. V gave up 3 bases and J gave up 7 bases; unmatched junction bases: 8. Germline values: CDR1 GTSNPN, CDR2 SVGIG (reference sequence). The CDR3 contains 13 residues. This chain's CDR3 is CAWRYRGDSEAFF. CDR3 nucleotides: TGTGCCTGGAGATACAGGGGTGATAGTGAAGCTTTCTTT. The complete variable domain, with remaining parts taken from reference TRBV30 and TRBJ1-1, reads SQTIHQWPATLVQPVGSPLSLECTVEGTSNPNLYWYRQAAGRGLQLLFYSVGIGQISSEVPQNLSASRPQDRQFILSSKKLLLSDSGFYLCAWRYRGDSEAFFGQGTRLTVV.

The chain employs TRBV6-6 and TRBJ1-5; TRBD1 agrees at 10 bases. This CDR3 is built from 16 residues. V shed 6 bases, J shed 2 bases, and the junction held 7 bases outside the gene matches. Per the germline V gene, CDR1 is MNHNY and CDR2 is SVGAGI (reference sequence). CDR3 coding DNA: TGTGCCAGCAGGGTGACAGGGGGCCTCGGCAATCAGCCCCAGCATTTT. Amino acid sequence: CASRVTGGLGNQPQHF.

The chain combines TRBV15 with TRBJ2-7; D call uncertain. The CDR3 runs to 15 residues. Germline CDR1 is LNHNV and CDR2 is YYDKDF (reference sequence). V lost 0 bases and J 5 bases, leaving 14 bases between the germline ends. The CDR3 sequence: CATSRDRRRFDEQYF. CDR3 DNA: TGTGCCACCAGCAGAGACAGGCGCCGTTTCGACGAGCAGTACTTC.

V is TRBV2 and J is TRBJ2-7; a possible D gene is TRBD1 (6 bases). Between the trimmed V and J ends, which lost 0 bases and 7 bases, there was a span of 10 bases. CDR1 and CDR2 from the germline V gene are SNHLY and FYNNEI. CDR3 size: 13 residues. The DNA for the CDR3 is TGTGCCAGCAGTGAAGCTTCAGGGGCAGAGCAGTACTTC. This translates into CASSEASGAEQYF.

About this clone: This may come from a read error, since a much larger clone is one base off. The chain is built from TRBV4-2 and TRBJ1-1, with D possibly TRBD1 on 6 matching bases. From germline, CDR1 is LGHNA and CDR2 YNFKEQ. Trimming shortened V by 1 base and J by 5 bases, and 14 bases separated the two germline ends. The CDR3 is 15 residues long. This CDR3 reads CASSQGWGAETEAFF. Here the CDR3 DNA reads TGTGCCAGCAGCCAAGGGTGGGGGGCCGAGACTGAAGCTTTCTTT.

The chain recombines TRBV27 with TRBJ1-1; D is unresolved. This CDR3 comprises 12 residues. Germline CDR1 and CDR2: MNHEY and SMNVEV (reference sequence). V was pared by 8 bases and J by 1 base, with 8 bases between. The CDR3 protein is CASSDPNTEAFF. The CDR3 bases are TGTGCCAGCTCAGACCCGAACACTGAAGCTTTCTTT.

In DNA, the CDR3 is TGTGCCAGCAGCCAAGACTTTAGCAATCAGCCCCAGCATTTT. Its protein product is CASSQDFSNQPQHF. The chain is built from TRBV4-2 and TRBJ1-5; D is uncertain. Germline V gene data show CDR1 as LGHNA and CDR2 as YNFKEQ. The CDR3 runs 14 residues. Trimming took 0 bases from V and 0 from J, leaving 3 bases between them.

V is TRBV30 and J is TRBJ2-2, with D tentatively TRBD1 (6 bases). CDR1 is GTSNPN, CDR2 SVGIG, per germline (reference sequence). The CDR3 is 13 amino acids. The V end lost 3 bases, the J end lost 6 bases, and 11 bases lay between the germline ends. The CDR3 region has the DNA TGTGCCTGGAGGTACAGGGTGGCCGGGGAGCTGTTTTTT. This codes for CAWRYRVAGELFF.